Listed below are T cell receptor beta chains from one sample, sequenced in a study of blood T cells in healthy people across ages. TCRdb re-called the 5' RACE reads through MiXCR, storing one row per CDR3 protein. The table lists some 920,000 distinct CDR3 sequences, approximately 50% of them singletons. Sequencing used blood. These receptors all stem from a woman between 55 and 75 years old in good health. CDR3s leave out the opening cysteine and the closing phenylalanine or tryptophan. The order of the fields is CDR3 protein, V gene.

CDR3aa: ASSARVFRSTDTQY; v_gene: TRBV7-6
CDR3aa: ASSGQSVPPLH; v_gene: TRBV12-3/TRBV12-4
CDR3aa: SVQSGWETQY; v_gene: TRBV29-1
CDR3aa: ASGQTTYEQY; v_gene: TRBV6-1
CDR3aa: ASSNDKGPVDYGYT; v_gene: TRBV28
CDR3aa: ASSDGQGEQETQY; v_gene: TRBV2
CDR3aa: ASSPHRDRGSVTNEKLF; v_gene: TRBV7-2
CDR3aa: SARDHLSDTQY; v_gene: TRBV20-1
CDR3aa: ASSEGWDRISNYGYT; v_gene: TRBV25-1
CDR3aa: SARDLAKYEQY; v_gene: TRBV20-1
CDR3aa: ASTNEILGYGYT; v_gene: TRBV7-9
CDR3aa: SVAIDTQY; v_gene: TRBV29-1
CDR3aa: SARDVAGPGVYEQY; v_gene: TRBV20-1
CDR3aa: ASSLSESGDTQY; v_gene: TRBV5-1
CDR3aa: ASSLVAPGHQY; v_gene: TRBV7-9
CDR3aa: ASGTRDTYEQY; v_gene: TRBV5-1
CDR3aa: ASSPGFMGDTDTQY; v_gene: TRBV5-1
CDR3aa: AGSQRTGYEVTQY; v_gene: TRBV12-3/TRBV12-4
CDR3aa: ASRSSSGSYNEQF; v_gene: TRBV7-2
CDR3aa: ASSWEEVSYEQY; v_gene: TRBV7-2
CDR3aa: SERGLRNEQF; v_gene: TRBV20-1
CDR3aa: ASSLDGSHSYEQY; v_gene: TRBV5-1
CDR3aa: SAVWSYEQY; v_gene: TRBV20-1
CDR3aa: SANPRQGDRRYYGYT; v_gene: TRBV20-1
CDR3aa: AISESQGKQYEQY; v_gene: TRBV10-3
CDR3aa: ASSPLGSGRGTDTQY; v_gene: TRBV7-9
CDR3aa: ASSKETGSGQPQH; v_gene: TRBV21-1
CDR3aa: SARAVNSNQPQH; v_gene: TRBV20-1
CDR3aa: SVWEGIRSYEQY; v_gene: TRBV29-1
CDR3aa: SAAQSGEQPQH; v_gene: TRBV29-1
CDR3aa: ASSAWTGERMNTEAF; v_gene: TRBV7-8
CDR3aa: ASRLKENRVGNIQY; v_gene: TRBV2
CDR3aa: ASSIDRVNLGSQF; v_gene: TRBV28
CDR3aa: ASVSEGNIQY; v_gene: TRBV6-5
CDR3aa: ASSHRQGEGGYT; v_gene: TRBV3-1
CDR3aa: ASSFWTGGTGELF; v_gene: TRBV12-3/TRBV12-4
CDR3aa: AISSSGRTDTQY; v_gene: TRBV10-3
CDR3aa: ASNLRGNEQF; v_gene: TRBV28
CDR3aa: ASRPGGLAGRSSYNEQF; v_gene: TRBV6-1